The source of this TCR beta chain is a study of identical twins. Regarding the study as a whole: Conclusions rested on cross-sectional statistics rather than following the same donors. Memory repertoires lacked the insertion deficit that abundant cord blood beta clonotypes showed.

Template switching (which added a universal primer site) was used, and cDNA carried unique molecular identifiers. TCRdb recomputed calls from the 5' RACE reads with MiXCR, one row per CDR3 protein. The sample has a few hundred thousand distinct CDR3 sequences, under 20% seen once. The table lists this clonotype with many counts. The antigen remains unidentified. Germline CDR1 reads KGHDR; CDR2 reads SFDVKD. The CDR3 sequence is 15 residues long. V lost 0 bases to trimming and J lost 0 bases, with 5 bases between them. Healthy Caucasian donors formed the entire cohort. Source material: naive T cells sorted from blood. The clonotype comes from a man over 45 in good health. V gene TRBV24-1 combines with J gene TRBJ2-1; D unresolved. The CDR3 coding sequence is TGTGCCACCAGTGATTTGCTGACCTCCTACAATGAGCAGTTCTTC. This gives the protein CATSDLLTSYNEQFF.